The TCR beta chain under discussion was sequenced for a study of blood T cell dynamics during melanoma immunotherapy. Study-level results: It remained unknown if the driving T cell clones were melanoma-specific.

Time point meaning: week 3, after first cycle of checkpoint inhibitor. Patients with prior systemic cancer treatment, concomitant immunosuppressants, or other active malignancies were excluded. The CDR3 spans 14 residues. Germline CDR1 is MDHEN and CDR2 is SYDVKM. Losses at the gene ends were 4 bases for V and 1 base for J; bases not matched to a gene: 2. Measured with immunoSEQ multiplex PCR; TCRdb has only the in-frame clones, and not every one. The sample consists of about 300 clones, about 81% of them appearing once. Remarks on this clone: Its antigen is as yet unknown.

The V and J genes are TRBV28 and TRBJ2-5, with 8 positions matching TRBD1. This TCR came from a human donor with melanoma. Here the sequenced sample was cell-free DNA from blood, taken from a patient treated with checkpoint blockade. The CDR3 loop is CASSSGQGQETQYF. The CDR3 DNA reads as TGTGCCAGCAGTTCAGGACAGGGCCAAGAGACCCAGTACTTC.